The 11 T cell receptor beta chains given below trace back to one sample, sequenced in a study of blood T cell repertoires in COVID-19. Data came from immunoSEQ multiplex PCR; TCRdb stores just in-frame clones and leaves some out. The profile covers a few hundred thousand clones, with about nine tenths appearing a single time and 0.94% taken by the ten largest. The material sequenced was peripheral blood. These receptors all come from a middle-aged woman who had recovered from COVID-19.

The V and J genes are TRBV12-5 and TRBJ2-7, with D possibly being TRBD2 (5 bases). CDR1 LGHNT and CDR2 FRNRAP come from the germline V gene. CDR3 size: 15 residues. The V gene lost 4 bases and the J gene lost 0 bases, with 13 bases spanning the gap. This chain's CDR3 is CASGSPQRSSYEQYF. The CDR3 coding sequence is TGTGCTAGTGGTTCCCCACAGCGGAGCTCCTACGAGCAGTACTTC.

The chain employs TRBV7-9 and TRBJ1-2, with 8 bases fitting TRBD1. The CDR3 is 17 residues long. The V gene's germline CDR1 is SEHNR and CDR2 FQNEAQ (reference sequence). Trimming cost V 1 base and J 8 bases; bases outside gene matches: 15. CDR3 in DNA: TGTGCCAGCAGCTTAGACCTCAGGGGGCGCGGTGATTGGGGCTACACCTTC. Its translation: CASSLDLRGRGDWGYTF.

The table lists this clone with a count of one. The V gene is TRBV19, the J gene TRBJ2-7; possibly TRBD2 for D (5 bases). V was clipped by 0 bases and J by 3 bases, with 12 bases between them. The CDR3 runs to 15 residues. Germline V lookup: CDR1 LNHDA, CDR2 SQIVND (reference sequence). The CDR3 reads CASSIDVSGIYEQYF. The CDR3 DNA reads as TGTGCCAGTAGTATAGACGTAAGCGGAATCTACGAGCAGTACTTC.

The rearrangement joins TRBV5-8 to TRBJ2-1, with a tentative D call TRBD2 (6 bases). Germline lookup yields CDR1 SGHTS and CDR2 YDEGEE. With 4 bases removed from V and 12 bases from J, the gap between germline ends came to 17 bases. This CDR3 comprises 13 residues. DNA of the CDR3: TGTGCCAGCAGCCCTACCGGGGGTATACCGCAGTTCTTC. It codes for CASSPTGGIPQFF.

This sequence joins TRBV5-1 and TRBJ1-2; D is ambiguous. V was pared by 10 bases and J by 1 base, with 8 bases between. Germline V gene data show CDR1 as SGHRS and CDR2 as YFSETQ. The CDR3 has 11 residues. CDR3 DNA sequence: TGCGCCCGCCGGGGTAACTATGGCTACACCTTC. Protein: CARRGNYGYTF.

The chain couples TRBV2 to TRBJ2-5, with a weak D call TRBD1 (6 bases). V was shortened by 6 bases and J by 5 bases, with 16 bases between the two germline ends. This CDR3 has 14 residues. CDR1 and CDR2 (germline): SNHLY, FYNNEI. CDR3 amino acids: CASRAGVLKETQYF. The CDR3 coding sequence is TGTGCCAGCAGGGCAGGGGTCCTCAAGGAGACCCAGTACTTC.

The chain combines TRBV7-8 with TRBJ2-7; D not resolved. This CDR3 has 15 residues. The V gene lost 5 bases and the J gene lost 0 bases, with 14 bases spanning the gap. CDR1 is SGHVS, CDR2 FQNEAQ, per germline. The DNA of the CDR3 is TGTGCCAGCAGCCGCCTGGCGGAAAGCTCCTACGAGCAGTACTTC. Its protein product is CASSRLAESSYEQYF.

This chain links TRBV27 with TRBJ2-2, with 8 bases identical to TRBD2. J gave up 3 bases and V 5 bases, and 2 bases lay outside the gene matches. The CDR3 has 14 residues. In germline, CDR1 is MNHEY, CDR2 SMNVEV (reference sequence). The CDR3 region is CASSQLADTGELFF. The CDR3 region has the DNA TGTGCCAGCAGTCAACTAGCGGACACCGGGGAGCTGTTTTTT.

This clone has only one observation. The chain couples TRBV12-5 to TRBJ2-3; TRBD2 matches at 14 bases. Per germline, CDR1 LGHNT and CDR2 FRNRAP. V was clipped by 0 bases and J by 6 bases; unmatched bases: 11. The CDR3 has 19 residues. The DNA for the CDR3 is TGTGCTAGTGGTTTGGTTCAGCCGGGACTAGCGGGAGTGGAGGATACGCAGTATTTT. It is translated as CASGLVQPGLAGVEDTQYF.

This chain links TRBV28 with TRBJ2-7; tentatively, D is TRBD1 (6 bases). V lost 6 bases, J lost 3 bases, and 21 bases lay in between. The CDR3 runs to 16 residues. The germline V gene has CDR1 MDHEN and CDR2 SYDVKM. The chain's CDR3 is CASSLRDTAFHYEQYF. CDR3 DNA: TGTGCCAGCAGCCTCCGGGACACCGCCTTTCACTACGAGCAGTACTTC.

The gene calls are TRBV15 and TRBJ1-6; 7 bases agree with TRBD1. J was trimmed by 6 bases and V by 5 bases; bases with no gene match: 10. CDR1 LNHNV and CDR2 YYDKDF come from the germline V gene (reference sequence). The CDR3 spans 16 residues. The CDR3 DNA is TGTGCCACCAGCGGGACCGGAGACAGGGCTAATTCACCCCTCCACTTT. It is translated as CATSGTGDRANSPLHF.